This T cell receptor beta chain was documented in a study of T-cell reconstitution after alpha-beta-depleted transplantation in children (dated by TCRdb to about 2016). Broadly, across the study: Using TCR repertoire profiling, the study quantitatively followed how T-cell immune reconstitution unfolded in children after TCRalphabeta/CD19-depleted allogeneic hematopoietic cell transplantation.

V and J are truncated by 0 bases and 4 bases respectively, leaving an intervening sequence of 3 bases. The germline V gene encodes CDR1 SGHDN and CDR2 FVKESK. Inclusive of the bounding cysteine and phenylalanine, the CDR3 is 12 residues long. Only the CDR3 DNA is retained, 36 bases long and in frame from the first base. For this clonotype: The antigen it recognizes is unknown. No much larger clonotype is one base removed from it; base qualities were not supplied.

Libraries were made using PCR. This sample was sequenced with an Illumina HiSeq 2500. To normalize quantification of the TCRbeta repertoire, the TCR libraries were built with molecular barcoding that relied on unique molecular identifiers. In TCRdb, the public reads were trimmed at Q25 with fastp and aligned with MiXCR, with productive beta chains retained. Entries are consolidated by CDR3 protein sequence, retaining the most common genes and DNA. The sample table lists about 460,000 distinct CDR3 sequences, around 13% of them with a count of one. Roughly 5.4% of the sample rests with the top ten. The sequences come from PBMCs from the stem cell graft donor, collected from the stem cell graft. This clonotype originated in a human donor who donated a stem cell graft to a child with combined immunodeficiency. The V and J segments used are TRBV14 and TRBJ1-2; a confident D gene designation cannot be given. The CDR3 amino acid sequence is: CASSQDSYGYTF. The sequenced DNA is TGTGCCAGCAGCCAAGACAGCTATGGCTACACCTTC.